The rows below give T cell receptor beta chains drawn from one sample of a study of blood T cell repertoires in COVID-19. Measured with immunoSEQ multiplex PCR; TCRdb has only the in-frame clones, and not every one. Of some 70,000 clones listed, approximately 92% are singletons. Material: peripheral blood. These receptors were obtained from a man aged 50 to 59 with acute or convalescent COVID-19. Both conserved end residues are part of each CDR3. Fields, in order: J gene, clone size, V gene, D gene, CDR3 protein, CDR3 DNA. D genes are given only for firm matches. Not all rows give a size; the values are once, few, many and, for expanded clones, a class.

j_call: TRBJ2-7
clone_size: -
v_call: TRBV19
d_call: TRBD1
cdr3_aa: CASSGTGQYEQYF
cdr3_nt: TGTGCCAGTAGTGGGACAGGACAATACGAGCAGTACTTC

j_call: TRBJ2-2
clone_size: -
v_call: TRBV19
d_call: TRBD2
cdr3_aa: CASSPLAGNTGELFF
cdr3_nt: TGTGCCAGTAGTCCCCTAGCGGGGAACACCGGGGAGCTGTTTTTT

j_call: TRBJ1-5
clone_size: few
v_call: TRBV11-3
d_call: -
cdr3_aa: CASRRSGGGNQPQHF
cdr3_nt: TGTGCCAGCAGGCGGTCGGGGGGCGGCAATCAGCCCCAGCATTTT

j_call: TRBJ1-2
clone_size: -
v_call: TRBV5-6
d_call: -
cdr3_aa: CASSLRTHPGYTF
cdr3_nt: TGTGCCAGCAGCCTCCGAACTCACCCGGGCTACACCTTC

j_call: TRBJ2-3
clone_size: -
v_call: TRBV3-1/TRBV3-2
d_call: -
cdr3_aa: CASSQVYLAPSTDTQYF
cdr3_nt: TGTGCCAGCAGCCAAGTGTATCTAGCGCCCTCCACAGATACGCAGTATTTT

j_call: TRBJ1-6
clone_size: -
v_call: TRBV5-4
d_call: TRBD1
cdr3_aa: CASSLGDRDSPLHF
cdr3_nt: TGTGCCAGCAGCTTGGGCGACAGGGATTCACCCCTCCACTTT

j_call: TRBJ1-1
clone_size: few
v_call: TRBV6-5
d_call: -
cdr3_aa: CASSRATDNTEAFF
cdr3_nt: TGTGCCAGCAGCCGCGCGACAGATAACACTGAAGCTTTCTTT

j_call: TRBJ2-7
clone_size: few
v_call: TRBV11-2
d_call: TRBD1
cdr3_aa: CASSPTTGGIEQYF
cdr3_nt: TGTGCCAGCAGCCCCACTACAGGGGGTATTGAGCAGTACTTC

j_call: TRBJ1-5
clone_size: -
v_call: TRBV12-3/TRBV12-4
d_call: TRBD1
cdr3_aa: CASRAGGQPQHF
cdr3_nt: TGTGCCAGCCGGGCAGGGGGACAGCCCCAGCATTTT

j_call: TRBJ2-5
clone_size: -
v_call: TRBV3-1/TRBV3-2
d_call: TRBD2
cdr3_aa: CASSQDGGQETQYF
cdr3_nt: TGTGCCAGCAGCCAAGACGGGGGGCAAGAGACCCAGTACTTC

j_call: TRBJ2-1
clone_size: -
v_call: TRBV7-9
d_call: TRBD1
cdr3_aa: CASSLTGGSYNEQFF
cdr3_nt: TGTGCCAGCAGCTTAACAGGGGGGTCCTACAATGAGCAGTTCTTC

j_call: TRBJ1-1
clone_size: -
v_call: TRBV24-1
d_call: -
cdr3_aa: CATIDGGRTEAFF
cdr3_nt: TGTGCCACCATAGATGGGGGCCGCACTGAAGCTTTCTTT

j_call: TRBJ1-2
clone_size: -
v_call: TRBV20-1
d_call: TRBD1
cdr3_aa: CSASRQGGYGYTF
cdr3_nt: TGCAGTGCTAGTAGACAGGGAGGATATGGCTACACCTTC

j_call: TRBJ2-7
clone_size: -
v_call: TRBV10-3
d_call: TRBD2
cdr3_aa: CAISGTSGSYEQYF
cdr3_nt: TGTGCCATCTCCGGGACTAGCGGTTCCTACGAGCAGTACTTC

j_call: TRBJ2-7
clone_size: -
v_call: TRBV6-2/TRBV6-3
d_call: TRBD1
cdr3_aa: CASSSYGDRGRSRGLYEQYF
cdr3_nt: TGTGCCAGCAGCTCTTACGGGGACAGGGGACGCTCTAGAGGGCTTTACGAGCAGTACTTC

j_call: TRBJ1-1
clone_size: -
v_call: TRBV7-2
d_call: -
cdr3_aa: CASSRGVSTRMNTEAFF
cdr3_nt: TGTGCCAGCAGCAGGGGCGTGAGTACGAGAATGAACACTGAAGCTTTCTTT

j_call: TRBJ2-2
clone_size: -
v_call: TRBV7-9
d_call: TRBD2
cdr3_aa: CASSSPGEREFTGELFF
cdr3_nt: TGTGCCAGCAGCTCCCCTGGGGAGCGGGAATTCACCGGGGAGCTGTTTTTT

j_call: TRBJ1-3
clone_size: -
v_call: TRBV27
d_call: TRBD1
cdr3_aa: CASSLRGTGARSGNTIYF
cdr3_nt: TGTGCCAGCAGTTTAAGGGGGACAGGGGCCCGCTCTGGAAACACCATATATTTT

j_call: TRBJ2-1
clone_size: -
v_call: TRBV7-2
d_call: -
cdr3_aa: CASSLGSVTYNEQFF
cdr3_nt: TGTGCCAGCAGCTTAGGTAGCGTTACCTACAATGAGCAGTTCTTC

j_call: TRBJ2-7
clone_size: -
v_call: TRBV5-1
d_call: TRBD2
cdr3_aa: CASSFLGLAGGPYEQYF
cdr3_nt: TGCGCCAGCAGCTTCCTCGGACTAGCGGGGGGCCCCTACGAGCAGTACTTC

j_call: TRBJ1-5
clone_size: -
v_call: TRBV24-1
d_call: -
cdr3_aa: CATSDTYGWGGGFLDNQPQHF
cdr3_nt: TGTGCCACCAGTGATACCTACGGATGGGGGGGTGGGTTTTTAGACAATCAGCCCCAGCATTTT

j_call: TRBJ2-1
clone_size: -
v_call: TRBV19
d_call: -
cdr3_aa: CASARDIEQFF
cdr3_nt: TGTGCCAGCGCACGTGACATTGAGCAGTTCTTC

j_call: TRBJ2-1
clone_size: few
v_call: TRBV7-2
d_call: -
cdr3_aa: CASSFSRRQGSYNEQFF
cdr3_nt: TGTGCCAGCAGCTTCTCCCGGAGGCAGGGGTCCTACAATGAGCAGTTCTTC

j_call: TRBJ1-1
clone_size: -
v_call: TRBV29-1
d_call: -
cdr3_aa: CSVEMAGVSTEAFF
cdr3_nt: TGCAGCGTTGAAATGGCAGGGGTTTCCACTGAAGCTTTCTTT

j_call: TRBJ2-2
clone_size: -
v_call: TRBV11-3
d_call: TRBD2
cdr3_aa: CASSSWASGAGELFF
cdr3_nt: TGTGCCAGCAGCTCTTGGGCTAGCGGAGCCGGGGAGCTGTTTTTT

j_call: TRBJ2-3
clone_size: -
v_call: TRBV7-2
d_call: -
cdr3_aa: CASTIPSTDTQYF
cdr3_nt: TGTGCCAGTACTATACCTAGCACAGATACGCAGTATTTT

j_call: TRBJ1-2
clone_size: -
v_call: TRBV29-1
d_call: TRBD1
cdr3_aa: CSVSGQNYGYTF
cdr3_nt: TGCAGCGTATCGGGACAGAACTATGGCTACACCTTC

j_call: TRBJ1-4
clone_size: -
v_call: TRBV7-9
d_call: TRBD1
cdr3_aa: CASSSGTGDEKLFF
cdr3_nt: TGTGCCAGCAGCTCCGGGACAGGGGATGAAAAACTGTTTTTT